This T cell receptor beta chain was captured by sequencing in a study of cytomegalovirus exposure and HLA in healthy donors (dated by TCRdb to about 2017). Describing the broader study: An earlier analysis of approximately 640 of the donors reported more than 250 Gb of sequence data and approximately 110 million unique TCR beta sequences from roughly 200 million T cells. The study aimed to test whether cataloging public T cell receptors could reveal signatures of past pathogen exposure. Using immunosequencing, the study profiled T cell repertoires from fewer than 850 subjects and related those repertoires to cytomegalovirus serostatus. Of the 300 to 500 genotyped donors, 81% were placed in the genetic ancestry cluster associated with self-reported Caucasian donors. Across some 400 genotyped donors of the cohort, an average of approximately 240,000 unique TCR beta nucleotide sequences per donor were sequenced, and approximately 17% of those sequences were non-productive. The study combined high-throughput TCR immunosequencing, statistical association of individual TCRs with disease status, and machine learning to predict cytomegalovirus infection status. Along with the roughly 700-subject first cohort, a separate validation cohort of over a hundred different subjects was used. In a later genetic analysis, genome-wide SNP genotypes for 398 of the 666 donors were used, and that subset was treated as a discovery cohort. Typing coverage differed by locus: A, B, C, DRB1 and DQB1 were typed in about 629-640 donors, DQA1 in about 560, DPA1 in 600 to 610, and DPB1 in approximately 450. To study patterns of TCR occurrence, a later analysis re-analyzed previously published TCR beta repertoires from 666 donors and added high-resolution HLA genotyping. Five DR-DQ haplotypes were treated as single units for association and clustering because of strong linkage in the cohort. An earlier analysis of approximately 580 of the donors used high-throughput TCR beta sequencing to judge whether each TCR beta V gene segment behaved as functional or pseudogenic. HLA typing included class I and class II loci at four-digit resolution. All discovery cohort repertoires had been generated using a single sequencing platform. An early release that covered some 630 HLA-typed donors contained approximately 300 gigabases of sequencing data and about 93 million unique TCR sequences. Donor age, sex, ethnicity and CMV serostatus were compiled together with the repertoire data. Rather than using new phenotypic data, the later analysis identified candidate immune exposures from TCR beta sequences and from how often those sequences occurred across donors.

Here is what the overall study found, with its caveats: In the study, approximately 160 TCR beta chains were listed as associated with cytomegalovirus. HLA typing was unavailable for some donors at each locus, so association tests used only the typed subset. While some public TCRs were present in many individuals, most TCR sequences turned up only very rarely across donors. A later genetic analysis associated a missense DCLRE1C variant with V-gene and J-gene trimming of TCR beta chains, and an independent cohort replicated the association. In a later analysis, several top co-occurrence clusters were reported to appear linked to parvovirus B19, influenza, CMV and Epstein-Barr virus. A later analysis found that TCR association rates varied across HLA loci, with DRB1 alleles showing the most associated TCRs and HLA-C alleles the fewest. Sequencing depth was assumed to be roughly uniform across donors in the presence/absence analyses, though that assumption may not hold. It was suggested by the authors that the approach could potentially be generalized to other disease states and immunological phenotypes. A further reported finding was that TCR beta sequences accurately predicted the HLA-A and HLA-B alleles for most subjects in the first cohort. A later genetic analysis reported fewer N-insertions in productive TCRs among donors in an Asian-associated ancestry cluster than the roughly 650-donor mean. Compared with equally common non-associated chains, HLA-associated TCR beta chains in a later analysis were more clonally expanded and had lower generation probabilities. Cytomegalovirus status was reported to be diagnosed by the classifier with high specificity and sensitivity in both the original and validation cohorts. Because counts were too low, some 17 rarely observed V segments, including chromosome 9 orphons, were excluded from the earlier analysis of some 540 of the donors. Most CMV-associated TCR beta chains appeared to be HLA-restricted in a later analysis, and the HLA associations seemed to be driven largely by CMV exposure. Correlated functional status among segregating V segments might be attributable to linkage disequilibrium, but an unknown experimental factor could not be ruled out. Only TCR beta chains were sequenced in this cohort, and the absence of alpha or paired-chain data limited detectable features. In a later analysis, about 16,000 TCR beta sequences were associated with specific HLA alleles at a false discovery rate of 0.05. CMV serostatus was the only immune exposure information available for the cohort. A group of highly shared sequence variants was considered likely to be a technical artifact of the sequencing pipeline. Strong co-occurrence of HLA alleles, especially DR and DQ, made assigning TCR associations to individual alleles difficult. In vitro tests confirmed that three of the cytomegalovirus-associated TCR beta chains recognize cytomegalovirus antigens. In an earlier analysis of 500 to 650 of the donors, most TCR beta V segments appeared in productive rearrangements about 90% or about 30% of the time, broadly matching IMGT annotations. Because the 87-base-pair reads could not distinguish some IMGT-functional V segments, including TRBV6-2 and TRBV6-3, those segments were excluded.

The library was made by the immunoSEQ multiplex PCR assay. The multiplex PCR relied on a mix of 60 forward primers for TCR Vbeta segments and 13 reverse primers for TCR Jbeta segments. A multiplex PCR assay on genomic DNA amplified the CDR3 region of rearranged TCR beta genes. Amplified TCR beta libraries were sequenced as 87-base-pair reads on the Illumina HiSeq System. Per the original workflow: A later analysis tallied roughly 80 million unique TCR beta chains across the 650 to 750 repertoires, and some 12 million of those chains were shared by two or more donors. To remove PCR and sequencing errors, raw reads were error-corrected and collapsed into unique sequences using a nearest-neighbor algorithm that merged closely related sequences. To assign V, D and J gene segments, CDR3 sequences were aligned to IMGT reference sequences. For a sequence to be retained, a match of at least six nucleotides was required to both a V gene segment and a J gene segment. A rearrangement counted as productive if the CDR3 had no stop codons and remained in frame with V and J, and every other rearrangement counted as non-productive. CDR3 was defined by IMGT convention, running from the second conserved V-encoded cysteine to the conserved J-encoded phenylalanine. The earlier analysis of about 610 of the donors excluded sequences that lacked an unambiguous match to a single V gene segment. An earlier analysis of around 600 of the donors classified V segments as functional when productive rearrangements were above 56.7% and as segregating when the standard deviation between donors was above 5%. A statistical classification framework was built to diagnose cytomegalovirus status from the catalog of TCR beta chain sequences. In a later analysis, TCR nucleotide sequences were compared against IMGT/GENE-DB human TR gene sequences so that V and J genes could be assigned. The TCRdist pipeline was used in a later analysis to assign CDR3 sequences and most-parsimonious VDJ recombination scenarios. In a later analysis, each TCR beta chain was defined by its CDR3 amino acid sequence together with its V-gene family, and reads lacking a unique V-gene family were excluded. A later analysis removed over 500 highly shared, low-generation-probability nucleotide sequences to deal with suspected cross-contamination and a sequencing artifact. In a later analysis, a clonal expansion index was calculated for each public chain from normalized within-repertoire ranks of inferred template counts. A later analysis computed generation probabilities with a VDJ recombination model fitted to out-of-frame rearrangements, and checked the results against IGoR. In a later analysis, hypergeometric tests were used to score TCR-TCR, TCR-HLA and TCR-CMV co-occurrence, with a repertoire-size bias correction applied to TCR pairs. A later analysis estimated false discovery rates by permuting HLA or CMV assignments 20 times. In a later analysis, co-occurring TCRs were grouped with DBSCAN, and TCRdist sequence similarity was added when clustering was performed within HLA-allele-positive subsets. For co-occurrence clustering, repertoires with fewer than 30,000 or more than 120,000 public chains were excluded, along with five repertoires with anomalous nucleotide sharing. Drawn from immuneACCESS, this table holds only the in-frame rearrangements with V and J called that TCRdb kept. Clones are partly lost; checked studies trace under half to an unresolved V gene and leave the rest unexplained. For V, J and clone size, that table is used; D and trimming come from the DNA. This sample comprises 150,000 to 200,000 clones, 60% to 80% of them detected only once. Of the sample, around 0.98% is held by the ten largest clones.

The cohort comprised 550 to 700 healthy bone marrow donors. At the time of sampling, all cohort members were nominally healthy, though unrecorded immune exposures were likely present. The donor tested CMV seropositive, placing the donor among the 250 to 300 seropositive members of the cohort. Every donor gave a peripheral blood sample, and the peripheral blood mononuclear cells from that sample were used for TCR beta sequencing. Genomic DNA was extracted from the blood cell samples with the Qiagen DNeasy Blood Extraction Kit. Including the terminal cysteine and phenylalanine, the CDR3 comprises 13 residues. The sequence is cut down to CDR3 DNA, 39 bases in frame from base 1. The germline ends are 11 bases apart after V is trimmed by 6 bases and J by 3 bases. As encoded in the germline V gene, CDR1 is SNHLY while CDR2 is FYNNEI. With regard to this clone: There is no known antigen for this receptor. Per-nucleotide qualities are absent, and no much larger clonotype sits a single base away. Other DNA variants within this sample encode the same CDR3.

This clonotype was obtained from a woman between 45 and 60 years old in good health and CMV-seropositive. The rearrangement joined TRBV2 to TRBJ2-5; TRBD1 is a weak D gene call, 6 bases matching. The material sequenced was PBMCs. In nucleotides, the sequence is TGTGCCAGCAGCCTGAACAGGGAAGAGACCCAGTACTTC. This yields the protein CASSLNREETQYF.